The sequence of this T cell receptor beta chain was determined in a study of blood T cell repertoires in COVID-19. Sequencing used immunoSEQ multiplex PCR; TCRdb keeps in-frame clones, though not all of them. The repertoire includes 400,000 to 450,000 clones, 89% of them detected once, and about 1.6% sits in the top ten. Germline V gene lookup returns CDR1 MNHNY and CDR2 SVGAGI (reference sequence). With V trimmed by 6 bases and J by 0 bases, 8 bases remained unmatched. The CDR3 is made up of 16 amino acids. Sequenced sample: peripheral blood. The receptor comes from a woman aged 40 to 49 with COVID-19, enrolled during active disease. V is TRBV6-6 and J is TRBJ1-2, with 9 bases matching TRBD1. The CDR3 sequence: CASSLTGGQANYGYTF. The CDR3 DNA follows: TGTGCCAGCAGCCTCACAGGGGGCCAGGCTAACTATGGCTACACCTTC.